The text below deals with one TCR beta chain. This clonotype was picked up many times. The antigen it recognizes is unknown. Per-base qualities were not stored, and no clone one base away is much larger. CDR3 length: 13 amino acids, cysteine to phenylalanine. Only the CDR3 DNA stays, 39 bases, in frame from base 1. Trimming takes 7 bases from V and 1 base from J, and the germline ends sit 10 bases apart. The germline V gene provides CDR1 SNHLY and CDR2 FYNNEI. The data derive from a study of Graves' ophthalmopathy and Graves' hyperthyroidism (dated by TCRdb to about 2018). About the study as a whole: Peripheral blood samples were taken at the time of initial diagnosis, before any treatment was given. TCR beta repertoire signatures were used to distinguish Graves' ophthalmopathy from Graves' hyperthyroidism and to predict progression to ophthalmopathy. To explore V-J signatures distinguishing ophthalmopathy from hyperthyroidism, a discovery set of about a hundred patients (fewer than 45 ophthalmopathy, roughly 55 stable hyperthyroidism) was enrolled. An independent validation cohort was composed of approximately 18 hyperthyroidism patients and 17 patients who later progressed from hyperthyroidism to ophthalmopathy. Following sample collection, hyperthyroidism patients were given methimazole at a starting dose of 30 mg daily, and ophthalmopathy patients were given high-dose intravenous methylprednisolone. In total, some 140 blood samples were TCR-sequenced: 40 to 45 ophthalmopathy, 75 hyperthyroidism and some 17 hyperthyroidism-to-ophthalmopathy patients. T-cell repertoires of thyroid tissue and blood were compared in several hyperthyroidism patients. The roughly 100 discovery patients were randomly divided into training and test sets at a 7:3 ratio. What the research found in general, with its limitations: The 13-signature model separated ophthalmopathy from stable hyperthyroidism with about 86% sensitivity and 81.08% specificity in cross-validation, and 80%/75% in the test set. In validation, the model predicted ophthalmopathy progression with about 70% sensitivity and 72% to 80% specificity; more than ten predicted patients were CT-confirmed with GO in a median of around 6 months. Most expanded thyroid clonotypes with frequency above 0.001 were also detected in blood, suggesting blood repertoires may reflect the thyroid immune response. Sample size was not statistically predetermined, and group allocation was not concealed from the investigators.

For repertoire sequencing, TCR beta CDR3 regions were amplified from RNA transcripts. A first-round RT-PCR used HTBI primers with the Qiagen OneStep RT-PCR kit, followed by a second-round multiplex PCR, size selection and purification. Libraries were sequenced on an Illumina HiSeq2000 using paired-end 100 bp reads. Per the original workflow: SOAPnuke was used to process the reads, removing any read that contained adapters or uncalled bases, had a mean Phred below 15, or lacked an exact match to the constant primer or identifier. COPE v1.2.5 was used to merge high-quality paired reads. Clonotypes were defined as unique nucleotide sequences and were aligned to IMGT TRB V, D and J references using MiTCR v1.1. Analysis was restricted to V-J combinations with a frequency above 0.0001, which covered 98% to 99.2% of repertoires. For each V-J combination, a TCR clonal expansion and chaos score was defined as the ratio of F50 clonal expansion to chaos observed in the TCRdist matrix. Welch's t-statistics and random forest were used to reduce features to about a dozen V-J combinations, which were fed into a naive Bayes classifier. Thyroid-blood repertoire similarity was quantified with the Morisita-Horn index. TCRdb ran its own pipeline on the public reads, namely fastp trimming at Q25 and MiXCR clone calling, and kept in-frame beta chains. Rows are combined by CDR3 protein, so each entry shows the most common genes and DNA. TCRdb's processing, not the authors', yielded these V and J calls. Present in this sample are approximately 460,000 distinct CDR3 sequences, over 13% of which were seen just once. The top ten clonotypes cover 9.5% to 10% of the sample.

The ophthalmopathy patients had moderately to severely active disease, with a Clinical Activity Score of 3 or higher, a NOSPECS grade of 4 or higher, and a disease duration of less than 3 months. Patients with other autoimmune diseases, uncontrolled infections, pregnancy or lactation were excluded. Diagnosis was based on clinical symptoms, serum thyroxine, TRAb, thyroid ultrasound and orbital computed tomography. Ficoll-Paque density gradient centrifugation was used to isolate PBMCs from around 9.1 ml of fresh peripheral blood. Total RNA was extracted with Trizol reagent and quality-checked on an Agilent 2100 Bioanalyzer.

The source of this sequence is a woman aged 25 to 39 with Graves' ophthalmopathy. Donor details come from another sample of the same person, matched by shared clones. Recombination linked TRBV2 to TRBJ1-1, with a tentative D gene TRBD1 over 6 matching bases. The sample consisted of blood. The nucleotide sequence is TGTGCCAGCAACCAGGGGAAGAACACTGAAGCTTTCTTT. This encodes CASNQGKNTEAFF. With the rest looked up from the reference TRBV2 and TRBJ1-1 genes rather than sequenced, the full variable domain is EPEVTQTPSHQVTQMGQEVILRCVPISNHLYFYWYRQILGQKVEFLVSFYNNEISEKSEIFDDQFSVERPDGSNFTLKIRSTKLEDSAMYFCASNQGKNTEAFFGQGTRLTVV.